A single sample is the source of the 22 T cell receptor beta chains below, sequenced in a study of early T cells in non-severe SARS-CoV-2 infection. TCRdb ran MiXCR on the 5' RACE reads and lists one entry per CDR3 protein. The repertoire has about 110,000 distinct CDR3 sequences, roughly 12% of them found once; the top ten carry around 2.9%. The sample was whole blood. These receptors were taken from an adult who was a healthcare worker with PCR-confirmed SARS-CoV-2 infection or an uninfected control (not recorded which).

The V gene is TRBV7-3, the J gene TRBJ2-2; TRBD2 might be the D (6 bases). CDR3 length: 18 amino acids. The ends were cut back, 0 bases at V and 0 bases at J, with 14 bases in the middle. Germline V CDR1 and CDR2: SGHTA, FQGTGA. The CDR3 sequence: CASSLTTRGTSNTGELFF. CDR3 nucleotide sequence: TGTGCCAGCAGCTTAACGACACGCGGGACCTCGAACACCGGGGAGCTGTTTTTT.

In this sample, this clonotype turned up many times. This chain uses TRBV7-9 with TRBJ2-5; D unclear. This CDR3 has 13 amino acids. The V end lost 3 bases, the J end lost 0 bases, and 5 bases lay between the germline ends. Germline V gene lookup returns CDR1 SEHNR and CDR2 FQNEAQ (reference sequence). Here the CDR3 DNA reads TGTGCCAGCAGCTTTTTACACCAAGAGACCCAGTACTTC. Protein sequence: CASSFLHQETQYF.

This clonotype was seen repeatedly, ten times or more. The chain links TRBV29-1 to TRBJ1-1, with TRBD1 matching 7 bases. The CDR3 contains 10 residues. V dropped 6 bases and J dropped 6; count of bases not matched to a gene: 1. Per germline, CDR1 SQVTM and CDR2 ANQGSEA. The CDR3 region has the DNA TGCAGCGTCGGGACAGCTGAAGCTTTCTTT. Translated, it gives CSVGTAEAFF.

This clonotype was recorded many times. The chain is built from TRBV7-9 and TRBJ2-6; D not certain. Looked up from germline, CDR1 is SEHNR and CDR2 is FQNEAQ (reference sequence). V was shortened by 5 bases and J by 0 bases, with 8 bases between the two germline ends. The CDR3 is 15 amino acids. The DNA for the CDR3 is TGTGCCAGCAGCCACGCAGACTCTGGGGCCAACGTCCTGACTTTC. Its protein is CASSHADSGANVLTF.

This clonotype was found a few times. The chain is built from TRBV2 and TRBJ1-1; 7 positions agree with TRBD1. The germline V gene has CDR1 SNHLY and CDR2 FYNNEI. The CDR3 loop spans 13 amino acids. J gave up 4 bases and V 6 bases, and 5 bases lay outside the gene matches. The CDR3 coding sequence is TGTGCCAGCAGACGACAGGGTTTCACTGAAGCTTTCTTT. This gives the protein CASRRQGFTEAFF.

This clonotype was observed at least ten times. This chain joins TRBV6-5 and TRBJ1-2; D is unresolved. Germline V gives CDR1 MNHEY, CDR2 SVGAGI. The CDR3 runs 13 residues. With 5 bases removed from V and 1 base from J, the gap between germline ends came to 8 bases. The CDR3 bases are TGTGCCAGCAGTCTTAGTGATAACTATGGCTACACCTTC. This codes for CASSLSDNYGYTF.

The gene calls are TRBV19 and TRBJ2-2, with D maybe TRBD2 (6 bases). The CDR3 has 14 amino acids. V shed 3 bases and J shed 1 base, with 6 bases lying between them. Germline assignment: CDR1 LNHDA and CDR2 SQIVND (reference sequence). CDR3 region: CASSIGGNTGELFF. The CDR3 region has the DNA TGTGCCAGTAGTATCGGGGGGAACACCGGGGAGCTGTTTTTT.

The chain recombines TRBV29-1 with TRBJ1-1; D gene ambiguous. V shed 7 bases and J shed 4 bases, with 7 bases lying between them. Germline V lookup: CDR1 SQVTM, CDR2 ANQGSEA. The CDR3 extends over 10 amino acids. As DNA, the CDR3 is TGCAGCGGGATGATCACTGAAGCTTTCTTT. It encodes CSGMITEAFF.

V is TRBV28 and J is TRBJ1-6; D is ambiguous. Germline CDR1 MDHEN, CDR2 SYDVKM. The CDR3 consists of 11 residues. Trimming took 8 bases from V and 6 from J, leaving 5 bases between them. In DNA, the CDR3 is TGTGCCAGCCTCGGTAATTCACCCCTCCACTTT. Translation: CASLGNSPLHF.

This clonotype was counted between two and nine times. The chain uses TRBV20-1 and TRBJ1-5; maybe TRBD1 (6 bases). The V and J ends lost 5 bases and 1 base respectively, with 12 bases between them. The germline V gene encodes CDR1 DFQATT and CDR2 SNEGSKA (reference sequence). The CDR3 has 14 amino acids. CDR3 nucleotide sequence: TGCAGTGCTCACAGGGTGTCGAGCAATCAGCCCCAGCATTTT. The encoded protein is CSAHRVSSNQPQHF.

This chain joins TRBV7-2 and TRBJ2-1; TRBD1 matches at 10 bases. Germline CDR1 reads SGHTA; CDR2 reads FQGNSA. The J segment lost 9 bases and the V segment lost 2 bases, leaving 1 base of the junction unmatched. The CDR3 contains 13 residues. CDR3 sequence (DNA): TGTGCCAGCAGCTTAAGGGACAGGGGTGAGCAGTTCTTC. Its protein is CASSLRDRGEQFF.

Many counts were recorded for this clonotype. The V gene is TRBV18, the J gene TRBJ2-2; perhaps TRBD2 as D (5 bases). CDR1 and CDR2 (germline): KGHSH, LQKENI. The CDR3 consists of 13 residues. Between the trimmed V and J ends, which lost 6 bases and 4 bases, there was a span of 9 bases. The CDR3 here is CASSRGGTGELFF. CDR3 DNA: TGTGCCAGCTCCCGCGGAGGCACCGGGGAGCTGTTTTTT.

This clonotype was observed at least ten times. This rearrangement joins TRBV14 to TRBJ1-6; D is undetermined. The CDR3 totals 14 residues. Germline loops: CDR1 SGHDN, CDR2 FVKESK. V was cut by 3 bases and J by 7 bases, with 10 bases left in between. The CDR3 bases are TGTGCCAGCAGCCATGTGGCGGAAAATTCACCCCTCCACTTT. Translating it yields CASSHVAENSPLHF.

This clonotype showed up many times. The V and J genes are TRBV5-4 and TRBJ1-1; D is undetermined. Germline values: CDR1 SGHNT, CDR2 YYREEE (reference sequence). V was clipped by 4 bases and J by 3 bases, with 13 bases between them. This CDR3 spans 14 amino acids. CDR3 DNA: TGTGCCAGCAGCGGAGGGTTATTGGACACTGAAGCTTTCTTT. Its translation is CASSGGLLDTEAFF. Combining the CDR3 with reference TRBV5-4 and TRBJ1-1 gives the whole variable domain ETGVTQSPTHLIKTRGQQVTLRCSSQSGHNTVSWYQQALGQGPQFIFQYYREEENGRGNFPPRFSGLQFPNYSSELNVNALELDDSALYLCASSGGLLDTEAFFGQGTRLTVV.

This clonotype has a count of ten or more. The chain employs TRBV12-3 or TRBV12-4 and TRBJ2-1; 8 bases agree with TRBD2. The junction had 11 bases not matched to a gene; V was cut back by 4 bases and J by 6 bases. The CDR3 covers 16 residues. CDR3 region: CASSSRPGLGGNEQFF. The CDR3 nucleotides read TGTGCCAGCAGTTCCCGCCCGGGACTAGGCGGCAATGAGCAGTTCTTC.

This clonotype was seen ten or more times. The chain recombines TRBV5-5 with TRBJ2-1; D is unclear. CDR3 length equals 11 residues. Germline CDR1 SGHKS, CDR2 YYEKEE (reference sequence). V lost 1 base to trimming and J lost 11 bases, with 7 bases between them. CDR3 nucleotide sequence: TGTGCCAGCAGCTTGTCTAGTCAGCAGTTCTTC. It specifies CASSLSSQQFF.

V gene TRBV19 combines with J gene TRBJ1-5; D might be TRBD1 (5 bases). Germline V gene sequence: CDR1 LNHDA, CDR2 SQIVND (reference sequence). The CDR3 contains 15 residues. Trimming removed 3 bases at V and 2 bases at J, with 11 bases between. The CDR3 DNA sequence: TGTGCCAGTAGTATTATGACGGGGGGCAATCAGCCCCAGCATTTT. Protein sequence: CASSIMTGGNQPQHF.

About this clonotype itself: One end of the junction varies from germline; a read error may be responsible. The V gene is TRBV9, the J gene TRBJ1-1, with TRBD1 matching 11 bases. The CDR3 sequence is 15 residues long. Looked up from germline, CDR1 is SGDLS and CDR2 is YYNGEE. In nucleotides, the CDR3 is TGTGTCAGCAGCTCCCCCGGGACAGGGGGCACTGAAGCTTTCTTT. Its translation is CVSSSPGTGGTEAFF.

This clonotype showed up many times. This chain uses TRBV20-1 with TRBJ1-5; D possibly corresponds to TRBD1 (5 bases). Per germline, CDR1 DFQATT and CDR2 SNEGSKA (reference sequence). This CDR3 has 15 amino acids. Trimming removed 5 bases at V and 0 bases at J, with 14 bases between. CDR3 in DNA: TGCAGTGCTGAAACAGGAGTTAATAGCAATCAGCCCCAGCATTTT. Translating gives CSAETGVNSNQPQHF.

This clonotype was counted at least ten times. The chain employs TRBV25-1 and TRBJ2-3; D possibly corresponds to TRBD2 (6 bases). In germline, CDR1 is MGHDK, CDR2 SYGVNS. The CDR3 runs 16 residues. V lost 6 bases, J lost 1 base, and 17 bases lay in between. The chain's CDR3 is CASSRPGGPGTDTQYF. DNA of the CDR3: TGTGCCAGCAGCCGACCCGGGGGACCTGGCACAGATACGCAGTATTTT.

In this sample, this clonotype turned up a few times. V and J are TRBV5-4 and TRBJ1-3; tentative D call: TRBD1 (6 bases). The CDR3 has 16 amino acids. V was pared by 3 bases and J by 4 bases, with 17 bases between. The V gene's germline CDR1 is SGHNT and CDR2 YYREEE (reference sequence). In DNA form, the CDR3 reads TGTGCCAGCAGCTCCCCTCAAGGGGGTGCCGGAAACACCATATATTTT. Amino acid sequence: CASSSPQGGAGNTIYF. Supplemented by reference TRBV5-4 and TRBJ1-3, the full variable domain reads ETGVTQSPTHLIKTRGQQVTLRCSSQSGHNTVSWYQQALGQGPQFIFQYYREEENGRGNFPPRFSGLQFPNYSSELNVNALELDDSALYLCASSSPQGGAGNTIYFGEGSWLTVV.

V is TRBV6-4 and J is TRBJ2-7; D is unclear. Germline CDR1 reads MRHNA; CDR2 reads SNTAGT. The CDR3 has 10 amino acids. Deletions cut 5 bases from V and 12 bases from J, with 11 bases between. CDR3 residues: CASSPPPPYF. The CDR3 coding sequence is TGTGCCAGCAGTCCACCACCGCCGTACTTC.